This TCR beta chain was recorded in a study of T cells after yellow fever vaccination. The table lists this clonotype with a few counts. V shed 9 bases and J 1 base; nucleotides not matched to a gene: 12. The CDR3 loop spans 17 amino acids. Germline V gives CDR1 ENHRY, CDR2 SYGVKD. Each CDR3 protein gets one entry after TCRdb re-called the 5' RACE reads with MiXCR. Among hundreds of thousands of distinct CDR3 sequences listed, roughly 12% were seen once. The material sequenced was PBMCs, taken on the day of the yellow fever booster vaccination. The chain uses TRBV10-3 and TRBJ2-6; 7 nucleotides align to TRBD1. This TCR derives from a man in his thirties or forties who received the YFV17D yellow fever vaccine. For the CDR3, the DNA is TGTGCCATGGGGTCGGGACAGTTCTCTTCTGGGGCCAACGTCCTGACTTTC. It codes for CAMGSGQFSSGANVLTF.